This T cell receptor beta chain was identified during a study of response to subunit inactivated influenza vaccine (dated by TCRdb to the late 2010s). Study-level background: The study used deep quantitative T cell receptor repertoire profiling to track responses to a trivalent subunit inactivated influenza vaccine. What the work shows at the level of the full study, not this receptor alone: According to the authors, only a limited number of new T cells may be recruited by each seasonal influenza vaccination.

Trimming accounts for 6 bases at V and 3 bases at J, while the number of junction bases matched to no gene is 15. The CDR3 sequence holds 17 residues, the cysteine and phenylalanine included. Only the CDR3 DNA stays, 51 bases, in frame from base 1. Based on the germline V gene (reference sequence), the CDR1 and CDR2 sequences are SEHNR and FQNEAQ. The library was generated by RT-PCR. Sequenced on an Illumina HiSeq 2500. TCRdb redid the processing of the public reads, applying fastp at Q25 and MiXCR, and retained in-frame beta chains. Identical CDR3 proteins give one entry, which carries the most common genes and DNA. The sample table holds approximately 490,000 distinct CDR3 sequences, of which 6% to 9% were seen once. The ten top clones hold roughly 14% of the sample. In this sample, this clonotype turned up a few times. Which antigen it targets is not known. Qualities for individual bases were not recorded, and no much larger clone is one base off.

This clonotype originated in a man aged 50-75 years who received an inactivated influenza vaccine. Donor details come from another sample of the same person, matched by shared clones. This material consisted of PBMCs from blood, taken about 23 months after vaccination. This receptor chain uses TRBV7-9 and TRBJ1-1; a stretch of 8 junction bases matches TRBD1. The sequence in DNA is TGTGCCAGCAGTCCCCCGACAGGGGCTATAAGGTACACTGAAGCTTTCTTT. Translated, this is CASSPPTGAIRYTEAFF.